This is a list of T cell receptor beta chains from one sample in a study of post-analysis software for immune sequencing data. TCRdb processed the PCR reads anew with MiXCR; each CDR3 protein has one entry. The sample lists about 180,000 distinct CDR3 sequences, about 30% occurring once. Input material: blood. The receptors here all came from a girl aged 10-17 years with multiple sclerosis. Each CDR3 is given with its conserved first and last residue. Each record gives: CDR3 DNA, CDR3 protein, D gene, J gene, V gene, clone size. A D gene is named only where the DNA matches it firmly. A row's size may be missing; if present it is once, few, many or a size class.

CDR3 DNA: TGTGCCAGCAGCCCGTGGTTTGACACTGAAGCTTTCTTT
CDR3 protein: CASSPWFDTEAFF
D gene: .
J gene: TRBJ1-1
V gene: TRBV6-2/TRBV6-3
clone size: few

CDR3 DNA: TGTGCCAGCAGCCAGACAGGGAACTATGGCTACACCTTC
CDR3 protein: CASSQTGNYGYTF
D gene: TRBD1
J gene: TRBJ1-2
V gene: TRBV6-4
clone size: many

CDR3 DNA: TGTGCCAGCAGTCGGACACTAGCGGGAGGACCCTACAATGAGCAGTTCTTC
CDR3 protein: CASSRTLAGGPYNEQFF
D gene: TRBD2
J gene: TRBJ2-1
V gene: TRBV27
clone size: .

CDR3 DNA: TGTGCCAGCAGGGGGGAATTTAGCAATCAGCCCCAGCATTTT
CDR3 protein: CASRGEFSNQPQHF
D gene: .
J gene: TRBJ1-5
V gene: TRBV28
clone size: few

CDR3 DNA: TGTGCCAGCAGTCTAAGGACAGGGTGGGGACCTATGCAGTATTTT
CDR3 protein: CASSLRTGWGPMQYF
D gene: TRBD1
J gene: TRBJ2-3
V gene: TRBV28
clone size: .

CDR3 DNA: TGTGCCAGCAGCTTAGTGTACCAAGCGACCCAGTACTTC
CDR3 protein: CASSLVYQATQYF
D gene: .
J gene: TRBJ2-5
V gene: TRBV7-2
clone size: .

CDR3 DNA: TGCGCCAGCAGCACCTCCGACTTTCTGTCCTACGAGCAGTACTTC
CDR3 protein: CASSTSDFLSYEQYF
D gene: .
J gene: TRBJ2-7
V gene: TRBV4-1
clone size: few

CDR3 DNA: TGTGCCAGCAGCGTAGGCCCCCGAGGCGCAGATACGCAGTATTTT
CDR3 protein: CASSVGPRGADTQYF
D gene: .
J gene: TRBJ2-3
V gene: TRBV9
clone size: many

CDR3 DNA: TGTGCCAGCAGCTTGGCGGCTAGAATCAATGAGCAGTTCTTC
CDR3 protein: CASSLAARINEQFF
D gene: .
J gene: TRBJ2-1
V gene: TRBV7-9
clone size: many

CDR3 DNA: TGTGCCAGCACCGACCCGGGAACTACTAGAGCAGATATGCAGTATTTT
CDR3 protein: CASTDPGTTRADMQYF
D gene: .
J gene: TRBJ2-3
V gene: TRBV12-3/TRBV12-4
clone size: .

CDR3 DNA: TGTGCCAGCGGCGGACTAGCGGGGCGCACAGATACGCAGTATTTT
CDR3 protein: CASGGLAGRTDTQYF
D gene: TRBD2
J gene: TRBJ2-3
V gene: TRBV7-2
clone size: once

CDR3 DNA: TGCAGTGCTAGAGTGCGAGGACGGGAGACCCAGTACTTC
CDR3 protein: CSARVRGRETQYF
D gene: .
J gene: TRBJ2-5
V gene: TRBV20-1
clone size: many

CDR3 DNA: TGTGCCAGCAGTTACGCTGGATACGGGGAGCTGTTTTTT
CDR3 protein: CASSYAGYGELFF
D gene: .
J gene: TRBJ2-2
V gene: TRBV6-5
clone size: .

CDR3 DNA: TGTGCCAGCACTTCGCGGCTAGCGGGAGATGAGAACAATGAGCAGTTCTTC
CDR3 protein: CASTSRLAGDENNEQFF
D gene: TRBD2
J gene: TRBJ2-1
V gene: TRBV6-4
clone size: .

CDR3 DNA: TGCGCCAGCAGCTTGGAGCCGGGACAGACCCGGAGTAATTCACCCCTCCACTTT
CDR3 protein: CASSLEPGQTRSNSPLHF
D gene: TRBD1
J gene: TRBJ1-6
V gene: TRBV5-1
clone size: few

CDR3 DNA: TGTGCCAGCAGCCCCGAGGCCTACGTGCAGTACTTC
CDR3 protein: CASSPEAYVQYF
D gene: .
J gene: TRBJ2-4
V gene: TRBV7-9
clone size: .

CDR3 DNA: TGTGCCACCACGGGGGGTCCAACCTACGAGCAGTACTTC
CDR3 protein: CATTGGPTYEQYF
D gene: TRBD2
J gene: TRBJ2-7
V gene: TRBV25-1
clone size: .

CDR3 DNA: TGTGCCAGCAGCGCTAACGGCGGTAGCTCCTACAATGAGCAGTTCTTC
CDR3 protein: CASSANGGSSYNEQFF
D gene: .
J gene: TRBJ2-1
V gene: TRBV7-8
clone size: many

CDR3 DNA: TGCAGTGCTAGAGTGGGATCGGATGAGCAGGTCTTC
CDR3 protein: CSARVGSDEQVF
D gene: .
J gene: TRBJ2-1
V gene: TRBV20-1
clone size: .

CDR3 DNA: TGTGCCAGCAGCCCAATTCAGGACAGGCCGAACACCGGGGAGCTGTTTTTT
CDR3 protein: CASSPIQDRPNTGELFF
D gene: TRBD1
J gene: TRBJ2-2
V gene: TRBV11-2
clone size: many

CDR3 DNA: TGTGCCAGCAGTTTTCTAGCGGGGGTCACAGATACGCAGTATTTT
CDR3 protein: CASSFLAGVTDTQYF
D gene: TRBD2
J gene: TRBJ2-3
V gene: TRBV27
clone size: few

CDR3 DNA: TGCGCCAGCAGCCCCCCTAAGGACTCCTACGAGCAGTACTTC
CDR3 protein: CASSPPKDSYEQYF
D gene: .
J gene: TRBJ2-7
V gene: TRBV5-1
clone size: .

CDR3 DNA: TGTGCCACCAGCAGCCGGGGACGGGAATACCAGTTCTTC
CDR3 protein: CATSSRGREYQFF
D gene: .
J gene: TRBJ2-1
V gene: TRBV15
clone size: many

CDR3 DNA: TGTGCCAGCAGTCGGGACAGATTGTACGAGCAGTACTTC
CDR3 protein: CASSRDRLYEQYF
D gene: TRBD1
J gene: TRBJ2-7
V gene: TRBV28
clone size: many

CDR3 DNA: TGTGCCAGCAGCTCCCCGATGGAGGGGAACACTGAAGCTTTCTTT
CDR3 protein: CASSSPMEGNTEAFF
D gene: .
J gene: TRBJ1-1
V gene: TRBV11-3
clone size: few

CDR3 DNA: TGTGCCAGCAGTGAAGGAGAAGGGGACTACTATGGCTACACCTTC
CDR3 protein: CASSEGEGDYYGYTF
D gene: .
J gene: TRBJ1-2
V gene: TRBV25-1
clone size: many

CDR3 DNA: TGTGCCACCAGGGACGGGAGCACAGATACGCAGTATTTT
CDR3 protein: CATRDGSTDTQYF
D gene: .
J gene: TRBJ2-3
V gene: TRBV24-1
clone size: many